This TCR beta chain was captured by sequencing in a study of CD8 T cells in Susac syndrome (dated by TCRdb to about 2019). Concerning the study at large: Among the Susac syndrome patients who were sequenced, clinically active disease was present in about six and clinical remission was observed in fewer than 10. Repertoire sequencing was used to test whether CD8+ T cell activation and differentiation in Susac syndrome was antigen driven. Clonality of the CD8+ T cell repertoire was compared between more than 10 healthy donors, about 14 Susac syndrome patients and some 15 multiple sclerosis patients. At the time of blood withdrawal, Susac syndrome patients were either therapy-naive, taking corticosteroids (with some also receiving IVIg), or on IVIg alone.

Details on this clonotype: The antigen it recognizes is unknown. Base qualities are not recorded, but no much larger clone differs from it by a single base.

From the cysteine up to the phenylalanine, the CDR3 has a length of 16 residues. Just the 48-base CDR3 DNA is kept, in frame starting at base 1. The paper as a whole reports these results and caveats: The number of individuals in the TCR sequencing and HLA analysis was recognized as being relatively small. Clonal expansion was seen in Susac syndrome CD8+ repertoires, peaking in CD8+ TEMRA cells and being greater in clinically active patients than in remitting ones. Approximately 17 and five Susac-specific public clones were found in the total CD8+ and CD8+ TEMRA repertoires, respectively.

RNA was extracted using the RNeasy kit, and roughly 0.5 to 1 ug of the RNA was reverse transcribed with random hexamers. The immunoSEQ multiplex PCR assay, which covers 54 Vbeta and 13 Jbeta segments, was used to amplify TCR beta CDR3 regions. To correct PCR amplification bias, a synthetic template baseline was used for both primer optimization and computational correction. As for the authors' bioinformatics: Only productive sequences were kept, with reads annotated to V, D and J genes according to IMGT and analyzed in immunoSEQ Analyzer. Clonality was computed as one minus Shannon entropy normalized by log2 of the number of productive unique sequences. For each patient and control, public and private clones were evaluated among the 100 most prevalent clones. Clones were defined as Susac-specific when absent from the healthy and MS cohorts, from approximately 970 published viral clones and from other ImmuneACCESS disease sequences. TCRdb ran its own pipeline on the public reads, namely fastp trimming at Q25 and MiXCR clone calling, and kept in-frame beta chains. One record per CDR3 amino acid sequence lists the most common genes and DNA. V and J calls and clone size were set by TCRdb, not the authors. The sample table shows some 58,000 distinct CDR3 sequences, and approximately 95% are seen once. The leading ten clones occupy 0.75% of the sample.

Peripheral blood CD8+ and CD4+ T cells from healthy donors, Susac syndrome patients and multiple sclerosis patients were profiled using high-throughput TCR beta sequencing. Recently defined diagnostic criteria for definite or probable disease were met by the Susac syndrome patients. CD8+ TEMRA cells were enriched by FACS, while bulk CD8+ and CD4+ T cells were purified by magnetic negative isolation. Blood was drawn into EDTA tubes, processed within 24 hours, and PBMCs were isolated by density gradient centrifugation. PBMCs intended for TCR sequencing were frozen in liquid nitrogen and were later thawed in a 37 degrees C water bath. The sorted or isolated CD4+, CD8+ and CD8+ TEMRA cells had a purity of 90% or higher.

The sample was CD8+ T cells from PBMCs. The chain uses TRBV21-1 and TRBJ1-5. TRBV21-1 constitutes a pseudogene. This sequence originates from a human donor with Susac syndrome. The nucleotides read TGTGCCAGCAGCAAAGAGGGAGGGGAAAGCAATCAGCCCCAGCATTTT. Its amino acids are CASSKEGGESNQPQHF.